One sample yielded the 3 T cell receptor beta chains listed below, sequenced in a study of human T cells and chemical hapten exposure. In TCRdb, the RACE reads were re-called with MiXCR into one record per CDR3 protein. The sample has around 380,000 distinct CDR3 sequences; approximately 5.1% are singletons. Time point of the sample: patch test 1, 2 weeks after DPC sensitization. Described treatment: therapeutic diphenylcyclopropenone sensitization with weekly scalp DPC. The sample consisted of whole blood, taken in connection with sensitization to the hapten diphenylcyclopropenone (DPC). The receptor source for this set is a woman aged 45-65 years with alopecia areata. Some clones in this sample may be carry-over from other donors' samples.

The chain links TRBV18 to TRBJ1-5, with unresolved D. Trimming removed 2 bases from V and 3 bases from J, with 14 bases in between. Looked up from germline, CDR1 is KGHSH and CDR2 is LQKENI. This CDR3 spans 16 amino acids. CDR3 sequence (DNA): TGTGCCAGCTCACCAGCGGAACCCTACATCAATCAGCCCCAGCATTTT. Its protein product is CASSPAEPYINQPQHF.

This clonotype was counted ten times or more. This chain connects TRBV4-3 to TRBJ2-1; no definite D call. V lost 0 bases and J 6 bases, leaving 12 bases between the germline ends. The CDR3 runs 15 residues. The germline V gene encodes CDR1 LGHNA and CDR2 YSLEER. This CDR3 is CASSQDEMGGNEQFF. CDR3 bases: TGCGCCAGCAGCCAAGATGAGATGGGTGGCAATGAGCAGTTCTTC.

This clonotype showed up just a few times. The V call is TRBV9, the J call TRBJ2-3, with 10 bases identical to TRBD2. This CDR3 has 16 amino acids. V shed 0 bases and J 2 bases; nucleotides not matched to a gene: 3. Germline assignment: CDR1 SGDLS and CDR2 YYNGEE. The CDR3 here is CASSVELAGITDTQYF. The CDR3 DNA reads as TGTGCCAGCAGCGTAGAACTAGCGGGAATCACAGATACGCAGTATTTT.